Following are 28 T cell receptor beta chains from one sample sequenced in a study of blood T cell repertoires in COVID-19. The assay was immunoSEQ multiplex PCR, and TCRdb's table has in-frame clones only and misses some. The sample includes 450,000 to 500,000 clones, over 75% of them seen just once. Source material: peripheral blood. The source of these receptors is a human donor in a cohort sampled during active COVID-19.

This chain connects TRBV3-1 (or the pseudogene TRBV3-2) to TRBJ1-6; D may be TRBD1 (5 bases). V was cut by 6 bases and J by 7 bases, with 10 bases left in between. Germline CDR1 is LGHDT and CDR2 is YNNKEL (reference sequence). The CDR3 spans 13 residues. The CDR3 nucleotides are TGTGCCAGCAGGTGGGGGGACAATTCACCCCTCCACTTT. As protein: CASRWGDNSPLHF.

The chain is built from TRBV6-5 and TRBJ1-2, with 8 positions matching TRBD1. In germline, CDR1 is MNHEY, CDR2 SVGAGI. The J segment lost 7 bases and the V segment lost 7 bases, leaving 11 bases of the junction unmatched. The CDR3 runs 14 residues. The CDR3 here is CASTQGQGFTGYTF. The CDR3 DNA reads TGTGCCAGCACCCAAGGACAGGGATTTACTGGCTACACCTTC.

This chain connects TRBV6-2 or TRBV6-3 to TRBJ2-1; D possibly corresponds to TRBD2 (6 bases). Germline V lookup: CDR1 MNHEY, CDR2 SVGEGT. The CDR3 is 15 residues long. Trimming cost V 0 bases and J 0 bases, with 6 bases left between them. The DNA for the CDR3 is TGTGCCAGCAGTTACTCCGGGAGCTCCTACAATGAGCAGTTCTTC. It specifies CASSYSGSSYNEQFF.

The chain joins TRBV27 to TRBJ2-7, with D possibly matching TRBD1 (6 bases). The CDR3 extends over 14 amino acids. Deletions cut 6 bases from V and 6 bases from J, with 18 bases between. CDR1 and CDR2 (germline): MNHEY, SMNVEV (reference sequence). The chain's CDR3 is CASRGTRSVSEQYF. In DNA, the CDR3 is TGTGCCAGCAGAGGGACAAGGAGTGTCAGCGAGCAGTACTTC.

This clone has only one observation. The V and J genes are TRBV4-1 and TRBJ1-5; D is unclear. The CDR3 consists of 18 residues. V gave up 0 bases and J gave up 0 bases, with 15 bases separating them. The germline V gene has CDR1 MGHRA and CDR2 YSYEKL. CDR3 DNA sequence: TGCGCCAGCAGCCAAGAAGGTCACAGTGAGTATAGCAATCAGCCCCAGCATTTT. As protein: CASSQEGHSEYSNQPQHF.

The chain links TRBV9 to TRBJ2-7; TRBD1 matches 10 bases. The V and J ends lost 4 bases and 4 bases, in that order; junction bases with no gene match: 11. The CDR3 covers 16 residues. Germline assignment: CDR1 SGDLS and CDR2 YYNGEE. CDR3 amino acids: CASSPHPGTGEYEQYF. In DNA form, the CDR3 reads TGTGCCAGCAGCCCTCATCCCGGGACAGGGGAATACGAGCAGTACTTC.

The rearrangement links TRBV6-6 to TRBJ2-1; D may be TRBD2 (5 bases). The CDR3 has 15 residues. The germline gives CDR1 MNHNY, CDR2 SVGAGI (reference sequence). Deletions cut 2 bases from V and 7 bases from J, with 15 bases between. CDR3 region: CASSYRAESRNEQFF. The CDR3 DNA reads TGTGCCAGCAGTTACAGAGCGGAGAGCCGAAATGAGCAGTTCTTC.

This chain links TRBV6-5 with TRBJ2-1; the D is unclear. V lost 4 bases to trimming and J lost 0 bases, with 10 bases between them. CDR3 size: 15 residues. Germline values: CDR1 MNHEY, CDR2 SVGAGI. The CDR3 protein is CASSFRDTSYNEQFF. The CDR3 DNA sequence: TGTGCCAGCAGTTTCCGAGACACCTCCTACAATGAGCAGTTCTTC.

The rearrangement links TRBV5-4 to TRBJ2-1, with 14 bases lining up with TRBD2. Losses at the gene ends were 5 bases for V and 9 bases for J; bases not matched to a gene: 7. The CDR3 totals 15 residues. Germline-derived CDR1 and CDR2 are SGHNT and YYREEE (reference sequence). DNA for the CDR3: TGTGCCAGCAGTTCGACTAGCGGGAGGGCCGGTGAGCAGTTCTTC. Translating it yields CASSSTSGRAGEQFF.

In DNA, the CDR3 is TGTGCCAGCAGCGTATCCTGGACTAGCGGAGTTTACAATGAGCAGTTCTTC. Translation: CASSVSWTSGVYNEQFF. The rearrangement joins TRBV9 to TRBJ2-1; TRBD2 matches 10 bases. CDR1 is SGDLS, CDR2 YYNGEE, per germline. After removal of 1 base from V and 4 bases from J, the junction contained 8 bases not matched to a gene. CDR3 length: 17 amino acids. Filled out from reference TRBV9 and TRBJ2-1, the complete variable domain reads DSGVTQTPKHLITATGQRVTLRCSPRSGDLSVYWYQQSLDQGLQFLIQYYNGEERAKGNILERFSAQQFPDLHSELNLSSLELGDSALYFCASSVSWTSGVYNEQFFGPGTRLTVL.

This sequence joins TRBV30 and TRBJ1-5; D is perhaps TRBD1 (6 bases). Trimming took off 2 bases at V and 0 bases at J, with 11 bases between the two ends. Germline lookup yields CDR1 GTSNPN and CDR2 SVGIG (reference sequence). This CDR3 comprises 15 residues. The CDR3 coding sequence is TGTGCCTGGAGTAGTGGACAGTTTAGCAATCAGCCCCAGCATTTT. Protein product: CAWSSGQFSNQPQHF. The variable domain in full, with the rest retrieved from reference TRBV30 and TRBJ1-5, is SQTIHQWPATLVQPVGSPLSLECTVEGTSNPNLYWYRQAAGRGLQLLFYSVGIGQISSEVPQNLSASRPQDRQFILSSKKLLLSDSGFYLCAWSSGQFSNQPQHFGDGTRLSIL.

The rearrangement uses TRBV27 and TRBJ2-7, with a weak D call TRBD1 (5 bases). CDR3 length: 13 residues. Trimming left V 5 bases short and J 2 bases short, with 10 bases between. CDR1 is MNHEY, CDR2 SMNVEV, per germline (reference sequence). The CDR3 here is CASSKNRPYEQYF. CDR3 in DNA: TGTGCCAGCAGTAAGAACAGGCCCTACGAGCAGTACTTC.

The chain carries TRBV13 and TRBJ2-6; D not certain. Germline CDR1 reads PRHDT; CDR2 reads FYEKMQ (reference sequence). CDR3 length: 13 amino acids. V was cut by 3 bases and J by 3 bases, with 3 bases left in between. CDR3 amino acids: CASSFSGANVLTF. In DNA form, the CDR3 reads TGTGCCAGCAGCTTCAGTGGGGCCAACGTCCTGACTTTC.

To note about this clone: Its ends do not fully match the called genes, so a read error is possible. The chain combines TRBV30 with TRBJ1-5; TRBD1 might be the D (5 bases). This CDR3 is 13 amino acids long. CDR1 and CDR2 from the germline V gene are GTSNPN and SVGIG (reference sequence). The CDR3, as DNA: TGTGCCTGGAGTCCCGACAGCAGTCAGCCCCAGCATTTT. It specifies CAWSPDSSQPQHF.

The chain employs TRBV30 and TRBJ2-3; 9 positions agree with TRBD1. CDR1 and CDR2 (germline): GTSNPN, SVGIG (reference sequence). CDR3 length: 16 residues. After removal of 4 bases from V and 5 bases from J, the junction contained 13 bases not matched to a gene. The CDR3 spells CAWNNRGRRLEDTQYF. DNA for the CDR3: TGTGCCTGGAATAACAGGGGGCGGAGGTTAGAAGATACGCAGTATTTT.

The chain employs TRBV7-3 and TRBJ2-3; a weak D match, TRBD2 (5 bases). This CDR3 is built from 13 residues. Trimming cost V 5 bases and J 8 bases, with 14 bases left between them. The V gene's germline CDR1 is SGHTA and CDR2 FQGTGA. CDR3 bases: TGTGCCAGCAGCACCCAGTCAGGACTTACGCAGTATTTT. It encodes CASSTQSGLTQYF.

The CDR3 region is CASTGHRGAEAFF. The CDR3 nucleotides read TGTGCCAGCACGGGTCACAGGGGGGCTGAAGCTTTCTTT. The chain recombines TRBV28 with TRBJ1-1; 8 nucleotides agree with TRBD1. The CDR3 is 13 residues long. CDR1 MDHEN and CDR2 SYDVKM come from the germline V gene. The J segment lost 6 bases and the V segment lost 7 bases, leaving 7 bases of the junction unmatched.

This sequence joins TRBV6-5 and TRBJ2-1; D remains unclear. The germline gives CDR1 MNHEY, CDR2 SVGAGI. The CDR3 totals 13 residues. V was cut by 6 bases and J by 4 bases, with 10 bases left in between. CDR3 sequence: CASSSDSYNEQFF. The CDR3 DNA follows: TGTGCCAGCAGCTCTGATAGTTACAATGAGCAGTTCTTC.

The CDR3 coding sequence is TGTGCCAGCAGTATTAGCGTGGAAGTAGAGACCCAGTACTTC. The encoded protein is CASSISVEVETQYF. The chain links TRBV2 to TRBJ2-5; maybe TRBD2 (5 bases). This CDR3 has 14 residues. With 5 bases removed from V and 4 bases from J, the gap between germline ends came to 14 bases. Germline V gene sequence: CDR1 SNHLY, CDR2 FYNNEI.

The chain employs TRBV20-1 and TRBJ1-4; D unclear. Germline V CDR1 and CDR2: DFQATT, SNEGSKA (reference sequence). This CDR3 spans 12 amino acids. V was clipped by 3 bases and J by 8 bases, with 10 bases between them. CDR3 sequence (DNA): TGCAGTGCTAGTTCTCGCCTAGAAAAACTGTTTTTT. Translated: CSASSRLEKLFF.

The chain has TRBV28 and TRBJ2-7, with 9 bases identical to TRBD2. J gave up 1 base and V 6 bases, and 4 bases lay outside the gene matches. This CDR3 has 14 amino acids. The germline gives CDR1 MDHEN, CDR2 SYDVKM. Here the CDR3 reads CASRSGRTSYEQYF. The CDR3 DNA follows: TGTGCCAGCAGGAGCGGGAGGACGTCCTACGAGCAGTACTTC.

This clone was counted a few times. This specimen includes other DNA sequences encoding the same CDR3. This chain uses TRBV5-1 with TRBJ2-7; 7 nucleotides align to TRBD2. Per the germline V gene, CDR1 is SGHRS and CDR2 is YFSETQ. CDR3 length: 15 residues. V gave up 7 bases and J gave up 3 bases; unmatched junction bases: 13. The CDR3 DNA sequence: TGCGCCAGCTCTTCCCGGAGGGGCGGGAGCTACGAGCAGTACTTC. As protein: CASSSRRGGSYEQYF.

J is TRBJ2-7 and V is TRBV6-5, with D possibly TRBD1 on 6 matching bases. This CDR3 region has 11 residues. Trimming shortened V by 6 bases and J by 4 bases, and 7 bases separated the two germline ends. CDR1 is MNHEY, CDR2 SVGAGI, per germline. DNA for the CDR3: TGTGCCAGCAGGGGGGCTTACGAGCAGTACTTC. Its translation is CASRGAYEQYF.

V is TRBV4-3 and J is TRBJ2-7; D call uncertain. CDR1 LGHNA and CDR2 YSLEER come from the germline V gene. Trimming left V 1 base short and J 3 bases short, with 7 bases between. CDR3 length equals 13 residues. The CDR3, as DNA: TGCGCCAGCAGCCAAGTTCCGGGCTACGAGCAGTACTTC. It encodes CASSQVPGYEQYF.

The chain joins TRBV4-3 to TRBJ2-7; D may be TRBD1 (6 bases). V dropped 3 bases and J dropped 3 bases, with 21 bases sitting between them. The germline gives CDR1 LGHNA, CDR2 YSLEER. CDR3 length: 17 amino acids. The CDR3 loop is CASSQYLGQDRNYEQYF. The CDR3 bases are TGCGCCAGCAGCCAGTATTTAGGGCAGGACAGAAACTACGAGCAGTACTTC.

A single count supports this clone. The chain is built from TRBV27 and TRBJ1-2, with 7 bases fitting TRBD1. This CDR3 is 16 amino acids long. CDR1 and CDR2 from the germline V gene are MNHEY and SMNVEV (reference sequence). V trimming: 2 bases; J trimming: 2 bases; junction bases outside the gene matches: 8. For the CDR3, the DNA is TGTGCCAGCAGTTTAATGGGACAGCCGAAGAACTATGGCTACACCTTC. Translated, it gives CASSLMGQPKNYGYTF.

The V call is TRBV27, the J call TRBJ1-1; 7 nucleotides line up with TRBD1. The V gene's germline CDR1 is MNHEY and CDR2 SMNVEV (reference sequence). This CDR3 is 16 amino acids long. The junction had 11 bases not matched to a gene; V was cut back by 6 bases and J by 1 base. The chain's CDR3 is CASRGERDRGNTEAFF. The DNA for the CDR3 is TGTGCCAGCAGGGGGGAGAGGGACAGAGGGAACACTGAAGCTTTCTTT.

The chain uses TRBV30 and TRBJ2-7; D is possibly TRBD1 (5 bases). Per germline, CDR1 GTSNPN and CDR2 SVGIG (reference sequence). With 5 bases removed from V and 2 bases from J, the gap between germline ends came to 10 bases. CDR3 length: 12 amino acids. DNA of the CDR3: TGTGCCTGGGGGCAGGGTACCTACGAGCAGTACTTC. Residues: CAWGQGTYEQYF.